One TCR beta chain is described in this entry. The data derive from a study of T cells expressing NK-cell markers. Using the 5' RACE reads, TCRdb records one entry per CDR3 protein without DNA. This listing includes about 120,000 distinct CDR3 sequences. Sequenced input: blood T cells: a sorted CD56 or NKG2C T cell subset, CD4+ or CD8+ T cells, or bulk PBMC T cells (not recorded which). The clonotype comes from a woman between 18 and 75 years old in good health.

CDR3 in amino acids: CSARGRGGAGDPPYEQYF. The chain has TRBV20-1 and TRBJ2-7; TCRdb reports TRBD2, a call that lacks DNA to check it against. CDR3 size: 18 residues. Germline V CDR1 and CDR2: DFQATT, SNEGSKA (reference sequence).